The entry below describes one TCR beta chain. The antigen remains unidentified. The data derive from a study of CD8+ T cells in alopecia areata. Points from the study as a whole: Possibly as an HLA-related effect, TCR sharing across patients appeared less clear than in mice. In lesional scalp, particularly from alopecia totalis/universalis, clonality was higher than in normal scalp.

Once RNA had been extracted, it was reverse transcribed into cDNA to act as the sequencing template. Method: immunoSEQ multiplex PCR; TCRdb's copy keeps in-frame clones and lacks some. Here the sample spans about 180,000 clones, 63% being singletons. The CDR3 spans 13 residues. V was trimmed by 4 bases and J by 0 bases, leaving 9 bases between them. From germline, CDR1 is GTSNPN and CDR2 SVGIG (reference sequence). T lymphocytes (CD4+ and CD8+) were sorted from PBMCs. The TCR originated in a human donor with alopecia areata. The chain uses TRBV30 and TRBJ1-1; maybe TRBD1 (6 bases). Here the sequenced sample was CD4+ T cells sorted from blood, taken at week 0. The DNA for the CDR3 is TGTGCCTGGAAAAGGGACATGAACACTGAAGCTTTCTTT. It is translated as CAWKRDMNTEAFF.